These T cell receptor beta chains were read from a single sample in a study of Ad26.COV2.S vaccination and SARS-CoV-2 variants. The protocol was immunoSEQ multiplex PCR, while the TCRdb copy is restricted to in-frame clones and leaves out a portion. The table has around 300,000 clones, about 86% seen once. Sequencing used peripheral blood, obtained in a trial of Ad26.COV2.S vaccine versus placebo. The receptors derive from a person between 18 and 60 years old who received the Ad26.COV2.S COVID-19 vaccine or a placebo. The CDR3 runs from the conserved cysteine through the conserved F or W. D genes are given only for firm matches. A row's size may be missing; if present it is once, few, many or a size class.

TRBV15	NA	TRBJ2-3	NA	TGTGCCACCAGCAGAGATGGGAAGATCTCCCAGGATACGCAGTATTTT	CATSRDGKISQDTQYF
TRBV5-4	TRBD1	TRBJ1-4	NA	TGTGCCAGCAGCTTTGGACCTATGGGGACAGTTAATGAAAAACTGTTTTTT	CASSFGPMGTVNEKLFF
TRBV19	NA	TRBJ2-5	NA	TGTGCCAGTAGTATACAGGACCGAGAGACCCAGTACTTC	CASSIQDRETQYF
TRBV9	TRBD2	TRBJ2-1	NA	TGTGCCAGCAGCGTAGGTAGAGCGGGGACCTTGGATGAGCAGTTCTTC	CASSVGRAGTLDEQFF
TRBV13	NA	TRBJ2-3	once	TGTGCCAGCAGCTTATTGGGCGCTAGCACAGATACGCAGTATTTT	CASSLLGASTDTQYF
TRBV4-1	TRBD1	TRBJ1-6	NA	TGCGCCAGCAGCCAAGAAGGGGGGACAGGGAAGTTTAATTCACCCCTCCACTTT	CASSQEGGTGKFNSPLHF
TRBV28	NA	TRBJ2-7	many	TGTGCCAGCAGTTTACTAGATTACGAGCAGTACTTC	CASSLLDYEQYF
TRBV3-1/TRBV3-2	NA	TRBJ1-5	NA	TGTGCCAGCAGCCAAGAATTGAGCAATCAGCCCCAGCATTTT	CASSQELSNQPQHF
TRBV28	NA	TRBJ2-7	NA	TGTGCCAGCAGTTTCGCAGGGGCCAAACGCTCCTACGAGCAGTACTTC	CASSFAGAKRSYEQYF
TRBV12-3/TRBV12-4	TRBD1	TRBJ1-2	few	TGTGCCAGCAGTTGGACAGGAGACTATGGCTACACCTTC	CASSWTGDYGYTF
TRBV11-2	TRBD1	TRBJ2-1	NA	TGTGCCAGCAGCTTAGTAACGGACAGGGCTGAGCAGTTCTTC	CASSLVTDRAEQFF
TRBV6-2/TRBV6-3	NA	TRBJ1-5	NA	TGTGCCAGCAGTTACTCTGGGATCGAAGAAGGTCAGCCCCAGCATTTT	CASSYSGIEEGQPQHF
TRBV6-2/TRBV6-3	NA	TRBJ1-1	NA	TGTGCCAGCAGTTACTCCAGGGAGGGCACTGAAGCTTTCTTT	CASSYSREGTEAFF
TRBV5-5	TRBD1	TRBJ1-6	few	TGTGCCAGCAGGCTGGACAGGGTGGTAGGTTCACCCCTCCACTTT	CASRLDRVVGSPLHF
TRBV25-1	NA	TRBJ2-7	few	TGTGCCAGCAGCAAGAGGGGAACCTACGAGCAGTACTTC	CASSKRGTYEQYF
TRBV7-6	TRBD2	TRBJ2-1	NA	TGTGCCAGCAGCCACTCGACTAGCCCAACTAGGGATGAGCAGTTCTTC	CASSHSTSPTRDEQFF
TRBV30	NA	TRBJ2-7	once	TGTGCCTGGAGTTCCTACGACAGTAACGAGCAGTACTTC	CAWSSYDSNEQYF
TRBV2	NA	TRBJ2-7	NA	TGTGCCAGCATTCTAGACATTTACTCCTACGAGCAGTACTTC	CASILDIYSYEQYF
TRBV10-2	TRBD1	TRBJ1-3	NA	TGCGCCAGCAGGGGGACAGGGGTCGGTGGAAACACCATATATTTT	CASRGTGVGGNTIYF
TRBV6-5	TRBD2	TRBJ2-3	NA	TGTGCCAGCAGTTTAAATGGCGGGGGGGGGCAGTATTTT	CASSLNGGGGQYF
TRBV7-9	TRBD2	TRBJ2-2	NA	TGTGCCAGCAGCGGACTACCGGGACTAGGGGGCACCGGGGAGCTGTTTTTT	CASSGLPGLGGTGELFF
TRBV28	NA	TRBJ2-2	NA	TGTGCCAGCAGCCATGGGGGAGCCGGGGAGCTGTTTTTT	CASSHGGAGELFF
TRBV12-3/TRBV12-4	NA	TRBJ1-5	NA	TGTGCCAGCAGTTTTGAGGGGATTCAGCCCCAGCATTTT	CASSFEGIQPQHF
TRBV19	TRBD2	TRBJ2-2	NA	TGTGCCAGTAGTATAGCGCGGACGGGGGGCACCGGGGAGCTGTTTTTT	CASSIARTGGTGELFF
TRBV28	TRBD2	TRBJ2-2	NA	TGTGCCAGCAGTTTCCTAGTTAGCGGGGACACCGGGGAGCTGTTTTTT	CASSFLVSGDTGELFF
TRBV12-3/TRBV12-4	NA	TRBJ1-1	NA	TGTGCCAGCAGTTCTATTGTGAACACTGAAGCTTTCTTT	CASSSIVNTEAFF
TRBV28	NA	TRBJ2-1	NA	TGTGCCAGCAGTTCAGGAGGGAAGGGGTCCTCCTACAATGAGCAGTTCTTC	CASSSGGKGSSYNEQFF
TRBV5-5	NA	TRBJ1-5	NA	TGTGCCAGCAGCTTACAGGGTGGGTTCCGTCAGCCCCAGCATTTT	CASSLQGGFRQPQHF